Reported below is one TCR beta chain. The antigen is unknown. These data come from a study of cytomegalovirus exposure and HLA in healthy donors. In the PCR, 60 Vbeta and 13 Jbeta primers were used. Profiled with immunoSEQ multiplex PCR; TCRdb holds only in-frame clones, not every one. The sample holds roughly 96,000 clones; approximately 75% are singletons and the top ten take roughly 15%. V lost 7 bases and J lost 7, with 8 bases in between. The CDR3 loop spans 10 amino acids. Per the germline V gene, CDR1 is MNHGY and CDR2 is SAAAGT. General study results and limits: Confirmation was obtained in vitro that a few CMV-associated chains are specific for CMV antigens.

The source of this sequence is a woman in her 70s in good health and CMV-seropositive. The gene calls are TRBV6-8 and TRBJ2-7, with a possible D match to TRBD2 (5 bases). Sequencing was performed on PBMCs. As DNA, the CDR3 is TGTGCCAGCAACGGGGATGAGCAGTACTTC. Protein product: CASNGDEQYF.